These T cell receptor beta chains were read from a single sample in a study of cytomegalovirus exposure and HLA in healthy donors. Some clones are missing from TCRdb's copy, which holds only in-frame ones; the method was immunoSEQ multiplex PCR. Of approximately 160,000 clones in the sample, roughly 80% are singletons; the top ten hold approximately 1.2%. What was sequenced was PBMCs. The receptors come from a man aged 50-59 years in good health and CMV-seropositive. CDR3s include the opening cysteine and the closing phenylalanine or tryptophan. Fields, in order: clone size, V gene, J gene, D gene, CDR3 DNA, CDR3 protein. The D gene is left open where the match is weak. Expanded clones get a size class; other rows say once, few or many, or leave the size out.

clone_size: few
v_call: TRBV5-1
j_call: TRBJ2-1
d_call: TRBD2
cdr3_nt: TGCGCCAGCATCCCAGCGGGAAGCTCCTACAATGAGCAGTTCTTC
cdr3_aa: CASIPAGSSYNEQFF

clone_size: .
v_call: TRBV7-9
j_call: TRBJ2-3
d_call: .
cdr3_nt: TGTGCCAGCAGCACAGGGACAGATACGCAGTATTTT
cdr3_aa: CASSTGTDTQYF

clone_size: few
v_call: TRBV7-8
j_call: TRBJ2-5
d_call: .
cdr3_nt: TGTGCCAGCAGCTTAGGGCTAGATGAGACCCAGTACTTC
cdr3_aa: CASSLGLDETQYF

clone_size: .
v_call: TRBV5-5
j_call: TRBJ2-5
d_call: TRBD1
cdr3_nt: TGTGCCAGCAGCAGCATCCAGGGGGCCTGGGAGACCCAGTACTTC
cdr3_aa: CASSSIQGAWETQYF

clone_size: .
v_call: TRBV7-3
j_call: TRBJ2-2
d_call: .
cdr3_nt: TGTGCCAGCTCACTAGGTACCGGGGAGCTGTTTTTT
cdr3_aa: CASSLGTGELFF

clone_size: .
v_call: TRBV14
j_call: TRBJ2-1
d_call: TRBD1
cdr3_nt: TGTGCCAGCAGCCAATATAGACAGGGGGATGAGCAGTTCTTC
cdr3_aa: CASSQYRQGDEQFF

clone_size: .
v_call: TRBV6-1
j_call: TRBJ2-7
d_call: TRBD1
cdr3_nt: TGTGCCAGCAGTGAAGCGGGACAGGGCTCCTACTACGAGCAGTACTTC
cdr3_aa: CASSEAGQGSYYEQYF

clone_size: .
v_call: TRBV2
j_call: TRBJ2-1
d_call: TRBD2
cdr3_nt: TGTGCCAGCAGTGAATACCCTAGCGGGAGGGTCCATGAGCAGTTCTTC
cdr3_aa: CASSEYPSGRVHEQFF

clone_size: few
v_call: TRBV30
j_call: TRBJ1-1
d_call: .
cdr3_nt: TGTGCCTGGAGTAAGGACTCTGGCCCTGAAGCTTTCTTT
cdr3_aa: CAWSKDSGPEAFF

clone_size: .
v_call: TRBV7-2
j_call: TRBJ1-3
d_call: .
cdr3_nt: TGTGCCAGCAGCTTAGGCGGTGGAAACACCATATATTTT
cdr3_aa: CASSLGGGNTIYF

clone_size: once
v_call: TRBV9
j_call: TRBJ2-1
d_call: .
cdr3_nt: TGTGCCAGCAGCGTAGAGGGGTCCTACAATGAGCAGTTCTTC
cdr3_aa: CASSVEGSYNEQFF

clone_size: .
v_call: TRBV28
j_call: TRBJ1-2
d_call: .
cdr3_nt: TGTGCCAGCAAGGCGAGGGTCGGCTACACCTTC
cdr3_aa: CASKARVGYTF

clone_size: .
v_call: TRBV30
j_call: TRBJ2-5
d_call: .
cdr3_nt: TGTGCCTGGGGCCGCGGGGCCGGGCAGCAGTACTTC
cdr3_aa: CAWGRGAGQQYF

clone_size: .
v_call: TRBV7-9
j_call: TRBJ2-1
d_call: .
cdr3_nt: TGTGCCAGCAGCTTTCGGAGCGGATCCGCCTACAATGAGCAGTTCTTC
cdr3_aa: CASSFRSGSAYNEQFF

clone_size: .
v_call: TRBV5-1
j_call: TRBJ2-2
d_call: TRBD1
cdr3_nt: TGCGCCAGCAGCTTGGGGGGACAGCCGAACACCGGGGAGCTGTTTTTT
cdr3_aa: CASSLGGQPNTGELFF

clone_size: .
v_call: TRBV9
j_call: TRBJ2-1
d_call: .
cdr3_nt: TGTGCCAGCAGCGTACAGGGCTGGGGCCAATACAATGAGCAGTTCTTC
cdr3_aa: CASSVQGWGQYNEQFF

clone_size: .
v_call: TRBV2
j_call: TRBJ2-4
d_call: TRBD1
cdr3_nt: TGTGCCAGCGGGGACAGGGGCCTAGCCAAAAACATTCAGTACTTC
cdr3_aa: CASGDRGLAKNIQYF

clone_size: .
v_call: TRBV5-6
j_call: TRBJ2-7
d_call: TRBD1
cdr3_nt: TGTGCCAGCAGCTCCCCGGGGACAGGGGGCGGCGAGCAGTACTTC
cdr3_aa: CASSSPGTGGGEQYF

clone_size: once
v_call: TRBV7-9
j_call: TRBJ1-2
d_call: .
cdr3_nt: TGTGCCAGCAGCTTAATGGGGGCTGGAGAAGGCTACACCTTC
cdr3_aa: CASSLMGAGEGYTF

clone_size: .
v_call: TRBV6-5
j_call: TRBJ2-5
d_call: TRBD1
cdr3_nt: TGTGCCAGCAGTCGGACAGGGGGAACCAAAGAGACCCAGTACTTC
cdr3_aa: CASSRTGGTKETQYF

clone_size: .
v_call: TRBV4-3
j_call: TRBJ2-1
d_call: .
cdr3_nt: TGCGCCAGCAGCCAAGTCCAGGGGACATCCTACAATGAGCAGTTCTTC
cdr3_aa: CASSQVQGTSYNEQFF

clone_size: .
v_call: TRBV6-1
j_call: TRBJ2-5
d_call: .
cdr3_nt: TGTGCCAGCAGTGAAGCAAGTCTACGTGTAGAGCAGTACTTC
cdr3_aa: CASSEASLRVEQYF

clone_size: .
v_call: TRBV27
j_call: TRBJ2-1
d_call: TRBD1
cdr3_nt: TGTGCCAGCAGTTTCGGGACAGGGGCGGACAATGAGCAGTTCTTC
cdr3_aa: CASSFGTGADNEQFF

clone_size: few
v_call: TRBV19
j_call: TRBJ1-4
d_call: .
cdr3_nt: TGTGCCAGTAGTAGGACAGCAACTAATGAAAAACTGTTTTTT
cdr3_aa: CASSRTATNEKLFF

clone_size: once
v_call: TRBV9
j_call: TRBJ2-2
d_call: .
cdr3_nt: TGTGCCAGCAGTGAGCAGGTCGATTTAAACACCGGGGAGCTGTTTTTT
cdr3_aa: CASSEQVDLNTGELFF

clone_size: .
v_call: TRBV5-4
j_call: TRBJ2-7
d_call: .
cdr3_nt: TGTGCCAGCAGCTTGGCCACAGGGATTCCCTACGAGCAGTACTTC
cdr3_aa: CASSLATGIPYEQYF

clone_size: once
v_call: TRBV7-9
j_call: TRBJ1-5
d_call: TRBD1
cdr3_nt: TGTGCCAGCAGCCCGGGGACAGGACCCACCGGGGAGCCCCAGCATTTT
cdr3_aa: CASSPGTGPTGEPQHF

clone_size: .
v_call: TRBV30
j_call: TRBJ1-2
d_call: .
cdr3_nt: TGTGCCTGGAGGTACTTCGGGACAACCTTCTATGGCTACACCTTC
cdr3_aa: CAWRYFGTTFYGYTF

clone_size: .
v_call: TRBV5-1
j_call: TRBJ2-1
d_call: .
cdr3_nt: TGCGCCAGCGCCTCTAGCTCCTACAATGAGCAGTTCTTC
cdr3_aa: CASASSSYNEQFF

clone_size: .
v_call: TRBV28
j_call: TRBJ1-5
d_call: .
cdr3_nt: TGTGCCAGCAAAACGACAGAGGCCCTACCGCGCCAGCATTTT
cdr3_aa: CASKTTEALPRQHF

clone_size: .
v_call: TRBV5-1
j_call: TRBJ1-5
d_call: .
cdr3_nt: TGCGCCAGCAGCTTGGCAGGGCCCAATCAGCCCCAGCATTTT
cdr3_aa: CASSLAGPNQPQHF

clone_size: .
v_call: TRBV5-1
j_call: TRBJ2-7
d_call: TRBD1
cdr3_nt: TGCGCCAGCAGCTCGACCGGGACAGGAGCGTCCAGCGAGCAGTACTTC
cdr3_aa: CASSSTGTGASSEQYF

clone_size: .
v_call: TRBV6-1
j_call: TRBJ2-7
d_call: TRBD2
cdr3_nt: TGTGCCAGTCAAGAGACTCGGGGGGACGAGCAGTACTTC
cdr3_aa: CASQETRGDEQYF

clone_size: once
v_call: TRBV6-1
j_call: TRBJ2-1
d_call: TRBD1
cdr3_nt: TGTGCCAGCAGTCCTAGGGACAGGGTCAATGAGCAGTTCTTC
cdr3_aa: CASSPRDRVNEQFF

clone_size: .
v_call: TRBV4-3
j_call: TRBJ2-3
d_call: TRBD2
cdr3_nt: TGCGCCAGCAGCCAAGTCGGGAGGGAAGCAGATACGCAGTATTTT
cdr3_aa: CASSQVGREADTQYF

clone_size: .
v_call: TRBV6-5
j_call: TRBJ2-5
d_call: .
cdr3_nt: TGTGCCAGCAGTTACCTTCCAAGGGGTCAAGAGACCCAGTACTTC
cdr3_aa: CASSYLPRGQETQYF

clone_size: once
v_call: TRBV28
j_call: TRBJ2-5
d_call: .
cdr3_nt: TGTGCCAGCAGTTTATGGTCGACTGAAGAGACCCAGTACTTC
cdr3_aa: CASSLWSTEETQYF

clone_size: .
v_call: TRBV2
j_call: TRBJ2-3
d_call: TRBD1
cdr3_nt: TGTGCCAGCAGCCTGGAAGGGGGCGAAACAGATACGCAGTATTTT
cdr3_aa: CASSLEGGETDTQYF

clone_size: .
v_call: TRBV5-1
j_call: TRBJ2-3
d_call: .
cdr3_nt: TGCGCCAGCAGCCTCGTTACTAGCACAGATACGCAGTATTTT
cdr3_aa: CASSLVTSTDTQYF

clone_size: once
v_call: TRBV9
j_call: TRBJ2-2
d_call: TRBD2
cdr3_nt: TGTGCCAGCAGCAATGGCGGGACTAGAACCCCCGGGGAGCTGTTTTTT
cdr3_aa: CASSNGGTRTPGELFF

clone_size: .
v_call: TRBV11-2
j_call: TRBJ2-1
d_call: .
cdr3_nt: TGTGCCAGCAGCTTATCGGGGAATGAGCAGTTCTTC
cdr3_aa: CASSLSGNEQFF